This is a list of T cell receptor beta chains from one sample in a study of T cells in Graves' hyperthyroidism and ophthalmopathy. TCRdb re-called the multiplex PCR reads with MiXCR, one entry per CDR3 protein. The sample consists of roughly 500,000 distinct CDR3 sequences, around a quarter of them appearing once. The sample was blood. The receptors come from a woman aged 25 to 39 with Graves' ophthalmopathy. Both conserved end residues are part of each CDR3. A D gene is named only where the DNA matches it firmly. Clone size appears in some rows only: once, few, many, or a class for an expanded clone.

>TRBJ2-4|many|TRBD2|TRBV29-1
TGCAGCGTTAGCGGGGGGGCCAAAAACATTCAGTACTTC
CSVSGGAKNIQYF
>TRBJ1-1|many|.|TRBV20-1
TGCAGTGCTAGGGACAGCTTGAACACTGAAGCTTTCTTT
CSARDSLNTEAFF
>TRBJ1-1|.|.|TRBV19
TGTGCCAGTAGCGATACAGGGTTCACTGAAGCTTTCTTT
CASSDTGFTEAFF
>TRBJ2-7|.|.|TRBV5-1
TGCGCCAGCAGCCAGGGGTGGTCCTACGAGCAGTACTTC
CASSQGWSYEQYF
>TRBJ1-2|few|TRBD1|TRBV2
TGTGCCAGCAGTGAAAGGACAGGGATTTATTATGGCTACACCTTC
CASSERTGIYYGYTF
>TRBJ1-1|few|.|TRBV27
TGTGCCAGCAGTTACCGGGACGCCAGAAAAGCTTTCTTT
CASSYRDARKAFF
>TRBJ1-2|many|TRBD1|TRBV6-2/TRBV6-3
TGTGCCAGCATCCCATCCCCCGGGACAGGGTTCTATGGCTACACCTTC
CASIPSPGTGFYGYTF
>TRBJ2-5|many|.|TRBV6-5
TGTGCCAGCAAAACCACATCACCCGGGACTGACCAAGAGACCCAGTACTTC
CASKTTSPGTDQETQYF
>TRBJ1-1|many|.|TRBV12-3/TRBV12-4
TGTGCCAGCAGACCAATGGAGAACTTCTTT
CASRPMENFF
>TRBJ2-7|many|.|TRBV12-3/TRBV12-4
TGTGCCAGCAGTTTCTCACTCAGGAACGAGCAGTACTTC
CASSFSLRNEQYF
>TRBJ1-1|many|.|TRBV12-3/TRBV12-4
TGTGCCAGCAGTTTATGGGGGTCGGAAGCTTTCTTT
CASSLWGSEAFF
>TRBJ1-1|.|.|TRBV25-1
TGTGCCAGCAGCTTGGGGATTCGTGTGGCTTTCTTT
CASSLGIRVAFF
>TRBJ1-5|.|TRBD1|TRBV6-1
TGTGCCAGCAGTACGACAGGGGGCTACTGGCAGCCTCAGCATTTT
CASSTTGGYWQPQHF
>TRBJ1-2|.|.|TRBV7-8
TGTGCCAGCAGCTTATTAAGAGGGGTTACTCGCGGCTACACCTTC
CASSLLRGVTRGYTF
>TRBJ2-7|many|.|TRBV2
TGTGCCAGCAGTGAGCGGCAGATCTACGAGCAGTACTTC
CASSERQIYEQYF
>TRBJ1-3|many|.|TRBV15
TGTGCCACCAGGACACAGGGCTCAGTAACTGGAAACACCATATATTTT
CATRTQGSVTGNTIYF
>TRBJ2-5|many|.|TRBV20-1
TGCAGTGCTAGAGAGAGCGGCATCTTCGCTGGTGTCCAGTACTTC
CSARESGIFAGVQYF
>TRBJ2-5|many|TRBD1|TRBV7-9
TGTGCCAGCAGCCCCCTGGGACAGGGACAAGAGACCCAGTACTTC
CASSPLGQGQETQYF
>TRBJ1-5|many|.|TRBV12-3/TRBV12-4
TGTGCCAGCAGTTTAAGTCGGATCGAACCCCAGCATTTT
CASSLSRIEPQHF
>TRBJ1-2|few|.|TRBV6-5
TGTGCCAGCAGTTACTCCCGGGTTGAAGGGGACTATGGCTACACCTTC
CASSYSRVEGDYGYTF
>TRBJ1-3|once|.|TRBV18
TGTGCCAGCTCACCACCGGCCAGGGCTGGAAACACCATATATTTT
CASSPPARAGNTIYF
>TRBJ2-3|many|TRBD2|TRBV11-2
TGTGCCAGCAGCTTACAGCGGGGGGGGACAGATACGCAGTATTTT
CASSLQRGGTDTQYF
>TRBJ2-5|many|.|TRBV4-2
TGTGCCAGCAGCCAAGATGCGTACGGCCAAGAGACCCAGTACTTC
CASSQDAYGQETQYF
>TRBJ1-1|.|.|TRBV6-5
TGTGCCAGCAGTTATTCGACCCTCGGCACTGAAGCTTTCTTT
CASSYSTLGTEAFF
>TRBJ1-3|many|.|TRBV29-1
TGCAGCGTTGAATTGAGCCTTTCTGGAAACACCATATATTTT
CSVELSLSGNTIYF
>TRBJ2-7|few|.|TRBV30
TGTGCCTGGGCTCGACAGCCCTACGAGCAGTACTTC
CAWARQPYEQYF
>TRBJ1-2|many|TRBD1|TRBV7-9
TGTGCCAGCAGCGTTGACAGGGGGCGCCACTATGGCTACACCTTC
CASSVDRGRHYGYTF
>TRBJ2-7|many|.|TRBV12-3/TRBV12-4
TGTGCCAGCAGTGCTCGGGCGAAGGAGCAGTACTTC
CASSARAKEQYF
>TRBJ1-5|.|.|TRBV12-3/TRBV12-4
TGTGCCAGCAGTCCTCGACGTAGGGGTAGCAATCAGCCCCAGCATTTT
CASSPRRRGSNQPQHF
>TRBJ1-2|many|TRBD1|TRBV12-3/TRBV12-4
TGTGCCAGCACCGCCCCGGGACAGGGGGCGAATGGCTACACCTTC
CASTAPGQGANGYTF
>TRBJ2-2|many|.|TRBV2
TGTGCCAGCGCGCAACTAACGAACACCGGGGAGCTGTTTTTT
CASAQLTNTGELFF
>TRBJ1-1|.|.|TRBV18
TGTGCCAGCTCACCATGGACAGCGACGAACACTGAAGCTTTCTTT
CASSPWTATNTEAFF
>TRBJ1-5|many|.|TRBV12-3/TRBV12-4
TGTGCCAGCAGTACCGGCGGGGGCGTGGATCAGCCCCAGCATTTT
CASSTGGGVDQPQHF
>TRBJ1-1|.|.|TRBV30
TGTGCCTGGAGAGGGGTAGGGAACACTGAAGCTTTCTTT
CAWRGVGNTEAFF
>TRBJ2-7|many|.|TRBV6-1
TGTGCCAGCAGGGCGGGACGTTCCTCCTACGAGCAGTACTTC
CASRAGRSSYEQYF
>TRBJ2-5|many|.|TRBV4-1
TGCGCCAGCAGCCGCGATGGGATCCAAGAGACCCAGTACTTC
CASSRDGIQETQYF
>TRBJ1-1|once|TRBD1|TRBV15
TGTGCCACCAGCAGATCGGGACAGGGGAACACTGAAGCTTTCTTT
CATSRSGQGNTEAFF
>TRBJ2-5|.|.|TRBV12-3/TRBV12-4
TGTGCCAGCAGCCGCTCCCAGACCCAGTACTTC
CASSRSQTQYF
>TRBJ1-2|many|.|TRBV19
TGTGCCAGTAGTGTACAGGTTTTCTATGGCTACACCTTC
CASSVQVFYGYTF
>TRBJ1-1|.|.|TRBV18
TGTGCCATCCCGTCACGTGGGAAGAACACTGAAGCTTTCTTT
CAIPSRGKNTEAFF
>TRBJ1-2|.|TRBD1|TRBV12-3/TRBV12-4
TGTGCCAGCAGTAGCGGACAGGCCGCAGCGGATGGCTACACCTTC
CASSSGQAAADGYTF
>TRBJ2-7|many|TRBD1|TRBV7-9
TGTGCCAGCAGCATTACCGGGACAGCTCCCTACGAGCAGTACTTC
CASSITGTAPYEQYF
>TRBJ2-7|once|.|TRBV28
TGTGCCAGCAGTCCCGGGACCGGGGGTTTGTACGAGCAGTACTTC
CASSPGTGGLYEQYF
>TRBJ1-5|many|.|TRBV28
TGTGCCAGCAGTTTATGGCCCAAAAATCAGCCCCAGCATTTT
CASSLWPKNQPQHF
>TRBJ1-1|many|.|TRBV10-3
TGTGCCATCCGGGGGGGGGGTTCAGTTACTGAAGCTTTCTTT
CAIRGGGSVTEAFF
>TRBJ1-2|.|TRBD1|TRBV2
TGTGCCAGCACTGAGGGGGACAGTTTTAACTATGGCTACACCTTC
CASTEGDSFNYGYTF
>TRBJ1-1|few|.|TRBV7-6
TGTGCCAGCAGCTTTAGGGCGCGGACTGAAGCTTTCTTT
CASSFRARTEAFF
>TRBJ1-1|.|TRBD1|TRBV11-2
TGTGCCAGCAGCTTAGAATCAATTGGGGACAGGGGGGACACTGAAGCTTTCTTT
CASSLESIGDRGDTEAFF
>TRBJ2-7|many|TRBD2|TRBV7-9
TGTGCCAGCAGCTTAGCGACTAGCGGATCTCCCTACGAGCAGTACTTC
CASSLATSGSPYEQYF
>TRBJ1-1|many|.|TRBV30
TGTGCCTGGAGTGTAATCGAAGGCACTGAAGCTTTCTTT
CAWSVIEGTEAFF
>TRBJ1-1|many|.|TRBV6-5
TGTGCCAGCAGTTACATAGGGATGGGGGACACTGAAGCTTTCTTT
CASSYIGMGDTEAFF
>TRBJ2-7|many|TRBD2|TRBV20-1
TGCAGTGCTACCGGGACTAGCTCCTACGAGCAGTACTTC
CSATGTSSYEQYF
>TRBJ1-2|many|.|TRBV28
TGTGCCAGCAGTTTAAGGGCGGCCAACTATGGCTACACCTTC
CASSLRAANYGYTF
>TRBJ1-3|many|.|TRBV12-3/TRBV12-4
TGTGCCAGCAGTCCGGGAGGAAACACCATATATTTT
CASSPGGNTIYF
>TRBJ2-7|.|.|TRBV12-3/TRBV12-4
TGTGCCAGCAGTTTAGCTGGGGCCGACTACGAGCAGTACTTC
CASSLAGADYEQYF
>TRBJ1-2|many|.|TRBV2
TGTGCCAGCAGTGTTTATTTACAGGATAGGCTCTATGGCTACACCTTC
CASSVYLQDRLYGYTF
>TRBJ2-5|many|.|TRBV12-3/TRBV12-4
TGTGCCAGCAAAACCGGGGTATCTATCCAAGAGACCCAGTACTTC
CASKTGVSIQETQYF
>TRBJ2-7|few|TRBD1|TRBV6-1
TGTGCCAGCAGCGCCGGGACAGGGGGCTGGGAGCAGTACTTC
CASSAGTGGWEQYF
>TRBJ1-2|once|.|TRBV12-3/TRBV12-4
TGTGCCAGCAGTTTCGACGATACAGGGAGGGGTGGCTACACCTTC
CASSFDDTGRGGYTF